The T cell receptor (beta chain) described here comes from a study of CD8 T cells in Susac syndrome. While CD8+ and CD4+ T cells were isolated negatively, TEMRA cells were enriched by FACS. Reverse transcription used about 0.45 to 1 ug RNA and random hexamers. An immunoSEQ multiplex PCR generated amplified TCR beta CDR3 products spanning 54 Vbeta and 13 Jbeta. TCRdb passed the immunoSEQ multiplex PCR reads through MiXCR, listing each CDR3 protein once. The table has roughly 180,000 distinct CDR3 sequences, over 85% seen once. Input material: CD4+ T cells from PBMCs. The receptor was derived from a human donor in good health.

CDR3 in DNA: TGCAGCGTGAAGGGGGGCGGAAACACCATATATTTT. Protein: CSVKGGGNTIYF. This chain links TRBV29-1 with TRBJ1-3; D is perhaps TRBD1 (6 bases). The V end was cut by 6 bases, the J end by 4 bases, with 10 bases between. CDR3 length equals 12 residues. Germline lookup yields CDR1 SQVTM and CDR2 ANQGSEA.